Given below is one T cell receptor (beta chain) in context. Antigen specificity is unknown. From germline, CDR1 is SGHTA and CDR2 FQGNSA. With 0 bases removed from V and 4 bases from J, the gap between germline ends came to 10 bases. This CDR3 is built from 15 residues. Some clones are missing from TCRdb's copy, which holds only in-frame ones; the method was immunoSEQ multiplex PCR. The data show 150,000 or so clones, roughly 89% seen once. This sample is part of a study of cytomegalovirus exposure and HLA in healthy donors. Across the study: The use of the same platform for the roughly 120 validation repertoires and the approximately 670 first-cohort repertoires was reported by a later analysis.

Findings of the study overall: Researchers catalogued roughly 150 TCR beta chains as cytomegalovirus-associated.

This clonotype was obtained from a young woman in good health and CMV-seronegative. Sequencing input: PBMCs. The chain is built from TRBV7-2 and TRBJ2-1; no clear D gene. The CDR3 sequence: CASSLAFVSYNEQFF. Written as DNA, the CDR3 is TGTGCCAGCAGCTTAGCGTTCGTGTCTTACAATGAGCAGTTCTTC.